The 21 T cell receptor beta chains reported below all come from one sample, sequenced in a study of cytomegalovirus exposure and HLA in healthy donors. The PCR was carried out with 60 Vbeta primers and 13 Jbeta primers. Repertoires were generated with immunoSEQ multiplex PCR, while TCRdb's copy carries only in-frame clones and drops some. This sample has 90,000 to 110,000 clones, with around 72% found just once. The sequencing input was PBMCs. Every receptor here comes from a male donor in good health and CMV-seronegative.

V is TRBV6-4 and J is TRBJ2-5; 11 nucleotides match TRBD2. The assigned J gene may be wrong: the sequence end matches TRBJ2-7 better. The length of the CDR3 is 15 residues. Germline values: CDR1 MRHNA, CDR2 SNTAGT. The CDR3 loop reads CASSPTSGSFYEQYF. The CDR3 DNA follows: TGTGCCAGCAGTCCTACTAGCGGGAGCTTCTACGAGCAGTACTTC.

This clone was recorded only once. The chain links TRBV11-2 to TRBJ2-5, with D uncertain. The V gene's germline CDR1 is SGHAT and CDR2 FQNNGV. V was pared by 3 bases and J by 2 bases, with 10 bases between. This CDR3 spans 14 amino acids. CDR3 region: CASSFPRRQETQYF. CDR3 coding DNA: TGTGCCAGCAGCTTTCCCCGCCGGCAAGAGACCCAGTACTTC.

The rearrangement links TRBV30 to TRBJ2-1, with D perhaps matching TRBD2 (6 bases). Per the germline V gene, CDR1 is GTSNPN and CDR2 is SVGIG (reference sequence). V was clipped by 2 bases and J by 3 bases, with 11 bases between them. This CDR3 spans 14 amino acids. CDR3 sequence: CAWSPSRDYNEQFF. The CDR3 DNA sequence: TGTGCCTGGAGTCCGTCGCGGGACTACAATGAGCAGTTCTTC. Together with reference TRBV30 and TRBJ2-1, the CDR3 gives the full variable domain: SQTIHQWPATLVQPVGSPLSLECTVEGTSNPNLYWYRQAAGRGLQLLFYSVGIGQISSEVPQNLSASRPQDRQFILSSKKLLLSDSGFYLCAWSPSRDYNEQFFGPGTRLTVL.

This rearrangement joins TRBV28 to TRBJ2-5; the D is unclear. The assigned J gene may be wrong: the sequence end matches TRBJ2-7 better. The CDR3 consists of 14 residues. Germline CDR1 is MDHEN and CDR2 is SYDVKM. CDR3 amino acids: CASSFHTSSYEQYF. The CDR3 DNA follows: TGTGCCAGCAGTTTCCATACGAGCTCCTACGAGCAGTACTTC.

The V call is TRBV7-3, the J call TRBJ2-2; 8 nucleotides line up with TRBD2. The CDR3 totals 15 residues. With 5 bases clipped from V and 6 bases from J, the junction kept 8 bases outside the gene matches. Germline CDR1 is SGHTA and CDR2 is FQGTGA. The CDR3 nucleotides are TGTGCCAGCAGCCTTTTGACGGGAGGGGCCGGGGAGCTGTTTTTT. Translated, it gives CASSLLTGGAGELFF.

This chain links TRBV11-3 with TRBJ1-1; no clear D gene. V was pared by 1 base and J by 1 base, with 7 bases between. CDR1 and CDR2 (germline): SGHNT, YENEEA. The CDR3 spans 14 residues. CDR3 DNA: TGTGCCAGCAGCTTAGTGGCGGGGAACACTGAAGCTTTCTTT. Translating gives CASSLVAGNTEAFF.

This rearrangement joins TRBV5-1 to TRBJ2-3; 7 bases are a match to TRBD1. Germline V gene sequence: CDR1 SGHRS, CDR2 YFSETQ. The CDR3 runs 13 residues. Trimming cost V 0 bases and J 6 bases; bases outside gene matches: 1. The CDR3 nucleotides are TGCGCCAGCAGCTTGGAGGGGGCGGATACGCAGTATTTT. This translates into CASSLEGADTQYF.

This chain joins TRBV27 and TRBJ1-2, with 8 bases identical to TRBD1. V lost 5 bases, J lost 5 bases, and 7 bases stayed unmatched. Germline V gene data show CDR1 as MNHEY and CDR2 as SMNVEV (reference sequence). CDR3 length: 14 residues. CDR3 region: CASSKQTGEYGYTF. DNA for the CDR3: TGTGCCAGCAGTAAACAGACAGGGGAATATGGCTACACCTTC.

The J gene is TRBJ2-1, the V gene TRBV19; D is possibly TRBD1 (5 bases). This CDR3 has 13 amino acids. Trimming cost V 6 bases and J 3 bases, with 9 bases left between them. Germline V CDR1 and CDR2: LNHDA, SQIVND (reference sequence). CDR3 sequence: CASSQGFYNEQFF. The CDR3 DNA follows: TGTGCCAGTAGCCAGGGATTCTACAATGAGCAGTTCTTC.

The chain's CDR3 is CASSIGQINEQYF. The CDR3 bases are TGCGCCAGCAGCATCGGACAGATCAACGAGCAGTACTTC. The chain uses TRBV5-1 and TRBJ2-7; TRBD1 might be the D (6 bases). Germline loops: CDR1 SGHRS, CDR2 YFSETQ. The CDR3 length is 13 residues. V gave up 4 bases and J gave up 5 bases, with 13 bases separating them.

V is TRBV4-2 and J is TRBJ2-2; TRBD2 aligns across 12 bases. CDR1 is LGHNA and CDR2 is YNFKEQ in the germline V gene. V lost 1 base to trimming and J lost 1 base; unmatched junction nucleotides: 4. The length of the CDR3 is 18 residues. CDR3 coding DNA: TGTGCCAGCAGCCAAGGGCTAGCGGGAGGGTTGAACACCGGGGAGCTGTTTTTT. This encodes CASSQGLAGGLNTGELFF.

This chain uses TRBV30 with TRBJ1-1, with 12 positions matching TRBD1. Germline CDR1 and CDR2: GTSNPN and SVGIG (reference sequence). The V segment lost 1 base and the J segment 5 bases; nucleotides outside the gene matches: 5. There are 15 residues in the CDR3. The CDR3 DNA reads as TGTGCCTGGAGTGAAGGGACAGGGGGCAGGACTGAAGCTTTCTTT. It specifies CAWSEGTGGRTEAFF.

The chain joins TRBV6-5 to TRBJ2-1, with 11 bases lining up with TRBD2. Germline V gene lookup returns CDR1 MNHEY and CDR2 SVGAGI. The CDR3 extends over 16 amino acids. Trimming at V came to 2 bases and at J to 4 bases, leaving 4 bases not matched to a gene. The CDR3: CASSYVAGGGYNEQFF. In DNA, the CDR3 is TGTGCCAGCAGTTACGTAGCGGGAGGGGGTTACAATGAGCAGTTCTTC.

The chain links TRBV30 to TRBJ2-1; 10 bases are a match to TRBD2. Germline-derived CDR1 and CDR2 are GTSNPN and SVGIG (reference sequence). Trimming cost V 0 bases and J 4 bases; bases outside gene matches: 9. The CDR3 runs 17 residues. In DNA form, the CDR3 reads TGTGCCTGGAGTGTACTCGGACTAGCGGTAAAATACAATGAGCAGTTCTTC. This codes for CAWSVLGLAVKYNEQFF. The entire variable domain, with the rest obtained from reference TRBV30 and TRBJ2-1, is as follows: SQTIHQWPATLVQPVGSPLSLECTVEGTSNPNLYWYRQAAGRGLQLLFYSVGIGQISSEVPQNLSASRPQDRQFILSSKKLLLSDSGFYLCAWSVLGLAVKYNEQFFGPGTRLTVL.

The chain joins TRBV9 to TRBJ2-1; the match to TRBD1 covers 7 bases. Trimming removed 4 bases from V and 0 bases from J; junction bases left unmatched: 4. CDR3 length: 15 residues. Germline V gene data show CDR1 as SGDLS and CDR2 as YYNGEE. This chain's CDR3 is CASSSGQSSYNEQFF. The DNA for the CDR3 is TGTGCCAGCAGCTCGGGACAGAGCTCCTACAATGAGCAGTTCTTC.

This clone was picked up one time. The V and J genes are TRBV5-1 and TRBJ2-3; TRBD2 matches 7 bases. CDR1 is SGHRS and CDR2 is YFSETQ in the germline V gene. The CDR3 runs to 15 residues. Trimming at V came to 6 bases and at J to 1 base, leaving 8 bases not matched to a gene. The CDR3 loop reads CASMSSGPRTDTQYF. The CDR3 region has the DNA TGCGCCAGCATGTCTAGCGGCCCCCGCACAGATACGCAGTATTTT.

V gene TRBV7-8 combines with J gene TRBJ2-3, with no clear D. From germline, CDR1 is SGHVS and CDR2 FQNEAQ. V was clipped by 3 bases and J by 4 bases, with 11 bases between them. The CDR3 has 14 residues. The CDR3 loop reads CASSLFLAPDTQYF. In DNA form, the CDR3 reads TGTGCCAGCAGCTTGTTCCTGGCCCCAGATACGCAGTATTTT.

The rearrangement joins TRBV5-1 to TRBJ2-1; TRBD2 aligns across 11 bases. J gave up 10 bases and V 3 bases, and 9 bases lay outside the gene matches. Germline CDR1 reads SGHRS; CDR2 reads YFSETQ. This CDR3 has 15 residues. The CDR3 spells CASSSDPTSGDEQFF. CDR3 DNA sequence: TGCGCCAGCAGCTCAGACCCGACTAGCGGGGACGAGCAGTTCTTC.

The gene calls are TRBV7-3 and TRBJ2-3; 8 positions match TRBD2. V lost 5 bases to trimming and J lost 6 bases; unmatched junction nucleotides: 10. Germline lookup yields CDR1 SGHTA and CDR2 FQGTGA. This CDR3 comprises 15 residues. The CDR3 nucleotides read TGTGCCAGCAGCAAAATAGCGGGGATCTCGGATACGCAGTATTTT. This gives the protein CASSKIAGISDTQYF.

The rearrangement joins TRBV5-1 to TRBJ2-7; TRBD2 is a possible D gene (7 bases). The CDR3 covers 15 residues. Trimming pared 7 bases from V and 0 bases from J, leaving 17 bases between. The germline CDR1 and CDR2 sequences are SGHRS and YFSETQ. The CDR3 nucleotides are TGCGCCAGCTCGACGGGGGGCTCCCGCTCCTACGAGCAGTACTTC. Residues: CASSTGGSRSYEQYF. Full variable domain (remainder filled in from reference TRBV5-1 and TRBJ2-7): KAGVTQTPRYLIKTRGQQVTLSCSPISGHRSVSWYQQTPGQGLQFLFEYFSETQRNKGNFPGRFSGRQFSNSRSEMNVSTLELGDSALYLCASSTGGSRSYEQYFGPGTRLTVT.

The chain couples TRBV5-5 to TRBJ2-7; TRBD1 agrees at 10 bases. After removal of 3 bases from V and 2 bases from J, the junction contained 2 bases not matched to a gene. The germline V gene has CDR1 SGHKS and CDR2 YYEKEE (reference sequence). This CDR3 is 14 amino acids long. The CDR3 DNA follows: TGTGCCAGCAGCTGGGGACAGGGGCCCTACGAGCAGTACTTC. Translation gives CASSWGQGPYEQYF. The complete variable domain, with remaining parts taken from reference TRBV5-5 and TRBJ2-7, reads DAGVTQSPTHLIKTRGQQVTLRCSPISGHKSVSWYQQVLGQGPQFIFQYYEKEERGRGNFPDRFSARQFPNYSSELNVNALLLGDSALYLCASSWGQGPYEQYFGPGTRLTVT.